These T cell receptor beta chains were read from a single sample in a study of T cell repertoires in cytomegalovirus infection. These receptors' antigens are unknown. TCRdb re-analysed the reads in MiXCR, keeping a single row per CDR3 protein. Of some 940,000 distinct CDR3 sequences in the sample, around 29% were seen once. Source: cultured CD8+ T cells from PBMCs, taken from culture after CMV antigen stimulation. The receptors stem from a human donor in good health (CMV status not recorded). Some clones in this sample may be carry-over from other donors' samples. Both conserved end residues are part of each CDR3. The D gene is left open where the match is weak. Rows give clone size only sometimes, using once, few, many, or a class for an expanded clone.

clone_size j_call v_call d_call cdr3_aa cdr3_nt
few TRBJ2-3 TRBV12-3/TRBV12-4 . CASSFLPTSDSTDTQYF TGTGCCAGCAGTTTCCTCCCGACATCCGATAGCACAGATACGCAGTATTTT
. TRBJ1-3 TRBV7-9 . CASSASPGLDTIYF TGTGCTAGCAGCGCGTCTCCGGGCTTGGACACCATATATTTT
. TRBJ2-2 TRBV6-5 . CASSYADRNTGELFF TGTGCCAGCAGTTACGCCGACAGGAACACCGGGGAGCTGTTTTTT
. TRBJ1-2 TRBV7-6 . CASSADLDGYTF TGTGCCAGCAGCGCTGACCTGGACGGCTACACCTTC
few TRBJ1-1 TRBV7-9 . CASSFGSEGNTEAFF TGTGCCAGCAGCTTCGGGAGCGAGGGGAACACTGAAGCTTTCTTT
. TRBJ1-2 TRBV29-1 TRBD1 CSVAGTGRNYGYTF TGCAGCGTGGCCGGGACAGGCCGTAACTATGGCTACACCTTC
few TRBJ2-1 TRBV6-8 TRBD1 CASSYGDRLYNEQFF TGTGCCAGCAGTTACGGGGACAGATTATACAATGAGCAGTTCTTC
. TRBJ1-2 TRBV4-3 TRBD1 CASSQYRGNYGYTF TGCGCCAGCAGCCAATACAGGGGAAACTATGGCTACACCTTC
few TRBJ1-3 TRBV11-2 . CASSPSVLTIYF TGTGCCAGCAGCCCCTCGGTTCTCACCATATATTTT
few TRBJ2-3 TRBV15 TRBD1 CATSRDRRQGGDTQYF TGTGCCACCAGCAGAGATCGAAGACAGGGGGGGGATACGCAGTATTTT
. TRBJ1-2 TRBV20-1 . CSARASSGTGVYGYTF TGCAGTGCTAGAGCATCTTCCGGGACTGGAGTCTATGGCTACACCTTC
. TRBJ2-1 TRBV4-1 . CASSRVSSSYNEQFF TGCGCCAGCAGCCGCGTTAGTAGCTCCTACAATGAGCAGTTCTTC
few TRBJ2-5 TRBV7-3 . CASTLSGTQQETQYF TGTGCCAGCACCCTCTCCGGGACCCAACAAGAGACCCAGTACTTC
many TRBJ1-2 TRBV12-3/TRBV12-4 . CASSLTLNYGYTF TGTGCCAGCAGTTTGACGCTCAACTATGGCTACACCTTC
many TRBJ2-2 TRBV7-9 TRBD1 CASSPPGTGVYTGELFF TGTGCCAGCAGCCCCCCCGGGACAGGGGTCTACACCGGGGAGCTGTTTTTT
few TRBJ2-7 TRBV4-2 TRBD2 CASSQGSSGVYEQYF TGTGCCAGCAGCCAAGGTTCTAGCGGGGTCTACGAGCAGTACTTC
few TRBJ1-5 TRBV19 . CASRRQAGSQPQHF TGTGCCAGTAGACGACAGGCTGGCAGTCAGCCCCAGCATTTT
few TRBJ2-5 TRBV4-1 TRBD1 CASSLRDRVFETQYF TGCGCCAGCAGCCTCCGGGACAGGGTCTTTGAGACCCAGTACTTC
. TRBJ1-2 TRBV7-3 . CASSLSGAGQDGYTF TGTGCCAGCAGCTTATCTGGGGCAGGGCAGGATGGCTACACCTTC
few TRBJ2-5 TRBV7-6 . CASSLAVGPDQETQYF TGTGCCAGCAGCTTAGCGGTGGGGCCAGACCAAGAGACCCAGTACTTC
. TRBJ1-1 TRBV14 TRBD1 CASSQGWTGVRRGEAFF TGTGCCAGCAGCCAAGGCTGGACAGGGGTGCGAAGGGGCGAAGCTTTCTTT
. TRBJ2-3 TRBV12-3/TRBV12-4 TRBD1 CASSDRAGDTQYF TGTGCCAGCAGTGACAGGGCGGGAGATACGCAGTATTTT
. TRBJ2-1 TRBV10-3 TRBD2 CAISESGLAAYNEQFF TGTGCCATCAGTGAGTCGGGACTAGCGGCCTACAATGAGCAGTTCTTC